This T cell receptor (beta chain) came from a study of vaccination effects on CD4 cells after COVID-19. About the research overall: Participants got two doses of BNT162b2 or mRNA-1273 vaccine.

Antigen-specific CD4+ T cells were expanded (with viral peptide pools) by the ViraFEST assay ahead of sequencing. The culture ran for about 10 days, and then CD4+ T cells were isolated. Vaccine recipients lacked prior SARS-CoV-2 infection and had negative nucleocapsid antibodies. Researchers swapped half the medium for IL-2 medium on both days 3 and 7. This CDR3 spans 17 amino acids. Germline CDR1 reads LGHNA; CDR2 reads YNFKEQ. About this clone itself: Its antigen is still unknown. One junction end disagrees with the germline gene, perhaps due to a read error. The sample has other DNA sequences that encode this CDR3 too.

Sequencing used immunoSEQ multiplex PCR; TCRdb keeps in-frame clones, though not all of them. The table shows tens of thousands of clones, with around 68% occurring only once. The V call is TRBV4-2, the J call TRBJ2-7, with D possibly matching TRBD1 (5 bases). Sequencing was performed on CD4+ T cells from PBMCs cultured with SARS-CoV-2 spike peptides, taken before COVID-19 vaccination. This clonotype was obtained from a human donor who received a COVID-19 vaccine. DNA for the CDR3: TGTGCTAGCAGCCAAGCACACGACGGCGGACGAAGGGGCGAGCAGTACTTC. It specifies CASSQAHDGGRRGEQYF.